The sequence of this TCR beta chain was determined in a study of HIV-infected children after antiretroviral therapy interruption. The TCR library was built from RNA with a 3' RACE protocol and unique molecular identifiers. Via MiXCR, TCRdb re-called the 3' RACE reads, giving one row per CDR3 protein. The sample consists of around 50,000 distinct CDR3 sequences, 4.3% of them appearing once. Treatment here: PENTA 11 planned treatment interruption arm or continuous ART arm. Sorting from thawed PBMCs isolated naive CD4+ CD45RA+ CD45RO- T cells. This clonotype was observed many times. This clonotype was sampled from a pool of human donors with HIV. The sequencing here drew on CD45RA+ CD4+ T cells from PBMCs, pooled from several time points, taken from a donor given antiretroviral therapy, either interrupted or continuous. Documented subset: naive CD4+ CD45RA+ CD45RO- T cells.

DNA of the CDR3: TGTGCCAGCAGCCAAGTGGGTCGGGATGAGCAGTTCTTC. Translated: CASSQVGRDEQFF. This chain connects TRBV3-1 to TRBJ2-1, with D uncertain. The CDR3 covers 13 residues. V lost 1 base to trimming and J lost 8 bases, with 9 bases between them. Germline V gives CDR1 LGHDT, CDR2 YNNKEL (reference sequence).